The rows below give T cell receptor beta chains drawn from one sample of a study of patients and donors after allogeneic stem cell transplantation. TCRdb used MiXCR to reprocess the RT-PCR reads, holding one entry per CDR3 protein. The sample holds approximately 250,000 distinct CDR3 sequences; roughly an eighth are singletons and the top ten take roughly 10%. Sequencing was done on a sample of blood, either unsorted or a sorted T cell fraction (not recorded which). The receptor source for this set is a human donor who was either an allogeneic HSCT recipient or a stem cell or donor lymphocyte infusion donor (not recorded which). It is not recorded whose cells these are; they may come from a transplant donor. The CDR3 runs from the conserved cysteine through the conserved F or W. D genes are given only for firm matches. Clone sizes are given selectively: once, few, many, or a class where the clone is expanded.

abundance	d_gene	len	v_gene	j_gene	CDR3nt	CDR3aa
-	-	14	TRBV4-3	TRBJ1-2	TGCGCCAGCAGCCCTAGGGTCTCTAACTATGGCTACACCTTC	CASSPRVSNYGYTF
-	-	13	TRBV20-1	TRBJ1-2	TGCAGTGCTAGAGGCCAGGTAGCCTATGGCTACACCTTC	CSARGQVAYGYTF
-	TRBD2	15	TRBV20-1	TRBJ2-7	TGCAGTGCTAGAAGGGCAACTAGCGGGCGGGGTGAGCAGTACTTC	CSARRATSGRGEQYF
many	TRBD1	14	TRBV9	TRBJ2-1	TGTGCCAGCAGCGCCTTCGGACAGGGTCATGAGCAGTTCTTC	CASSAFGQGHEQFF
many	TRBD1	16	TRBV5-8	TRBJ2-7	TGTGCCAGCAGCCATCCCGGACAGGGCCTTCTATACGAGCAGTACTTC	CASSHPGQGLLYEQYF
few	TRBD2	16	TRBV7-9	TRBJ2-7	TGTGCCAGCAGCCCCTTGGTGGCGGGAGGCGCCTACGAGCAGTACTTC	CASSPLVAGGAYEQYF
few	-	11	TRBV2	TRBJ1-4	TGTGCCAGCGGATTTAATGAAAAACTGTTTTTT	CASGFNEKLFF
-	TRBD2	18	TRBV14	TRBJ2-1	TGTGCCAGCAGCCGTATGGGACTAGCGGGAGTTCTGGGAAATGAGCAGTTCTTC	CASSRMGLAGVLGNEQFF
few	-	15	TRBV12-3/TRBV12-4	TRBJ1-5	TGTGCCAGCAGTTGGGACGTTGATGGCAATCAGCCCCAGCATTTT	CASSWDVDGNQPQHF
few	-	14	TRBV7-9	TRBJ1-2	TGTGCCAGCAGCAGCCCCACGGGGAACTATGGCTACACCTTC	CASSSPTGNYGYTF
few	TRBD1	15	TRBV5-4	TRBJ2-7	TGTGCCAGCAGCTTCGCCGGGACAGGGTCCTACGAGCAGTACTTC	CASSFAGTGSYEQYF
few	TRBD1	15	TRBV5-1	TRBJ1-2	TGCGCCAGCAGCTTGGGGCAGGGGGCGTTTGATGGCTACACCTTC	CASSLGQGAFDGYTF
-	-	13	TRBV10-3	TRBJ1-6	TGTGCCATTCGGGGGCCCTATAATTCACCCCTCCACTTT	CAIRGPYNSPLHF
many	-	17	TRBV7-2	TRBJ2-1	TGTGCCAGCAGCTTAGCGCGGTTGGCGCTAGCGTACAATGAGCAGTTCTTC	CASSLARLALAYNEQFF
few	TRBD1	15	TRBV9	TRBJ1-1	TGTGCCAGCAGCACCAGAGCGGGACAGGGGACTCGAGCTTTCTTT	CASSTRAGQGTRAFF
few	TRBD2	16	TRBV6-4	TRBJ2-3	TGTGCCAGCAGCGAAGGGCTAGCGGGGGGCACAGATACGCAGTATTTT	CASSEGLAGGTDTQYF
few	-	12	TRBV10-3	TRBJ1-2	TGTGCCATCAATGGGGAGAACTATGGCTACACCTTC	CAINGENYGYTF
-	TRBD1	15	TRBV10-3	TRBJ2-1	TGTGCCATCAGTGTCGACAGGGATCCCCACAATGAGCAGTTCTTC	CAISVDRDPHNEQFF
-	TRBD1	17	TRBV5-1	TRBJ2-7	TGCGCCAGCAGCTTCGGACAGGGGAAAAGTGGCTCCTACGAGCAGTACTTC	CASSFGQGKSGSYEQYF
-	-	13	TRBV30	TRBJ1-1	TGTGCCTGGAGGTGGGCAGCGAACACTGAAGCTTTCTTT	CAWRWAANTEAFF
-	-	13	TRBV3-1	TRBJ2-3	TGTGCCAGCAGCACGAAGTCGGAGGATACGCAGTATTTT	CASSTKSEDTQYF
-	TRBD2	14	TRBV6-1	TRBJ2-5	TGTGCCAGCATCCCGGGGGGGCCAGGGGAGACCCAGTACTTC	CASIPGGPGETQYF
few	-	13	TRBV20-1	TRBJ2-5	TGCAGTGCTTTTGGGGGTTTTCAAGAGACCCAGTACTTC	CSAFGGFQETQYF
-	TRBD2	15	TRBV9	TRBJ2-5	TGTGCCAGCAGCGAAGACACTAGCGGGAGGGGGACCCAGTACTTC	CASSEDTSGRGTQYF
-	TRBD1	16	TRBV7-6	TRBJ2-2	TGTGCCAGCAGCTTAAGGGGGACAGGGGCTGCCGGGGAGCTGTTTTTT	CASSLRGTGAAGELFF
-	TRBD2	12	TRBV5-1	TRBJ2-7	TGCGCCACCGGCGAGGTGGGGGGGGAGCAGTACTTC	CATGEVGGEQYF
few	-	14	TRBV20-1	TRBJ2-5	TGCAGTGCTAGAGATCCGAGGGGTCAAGAGACCCAGTACTTC	CSARDPRGQETQYF
many	-	13	TRBV6-2/TRBV6-3	TRBJ1-1	TGTGCCAGCAGTCGACCGCGGGGCATTGAAGCTTTCTTT	CASSRPRGIEAFF
-	TRBD1	17	TRBV12-3/TRBV12-4	TRBJ2-6	TGTGCCAGCAGTTTGGGGGACAGGCCCTCGGGGGCCAACGTCCTGACTTTC	CASSLGDRPSGANVLTF
-	-	14	TRBV6-1	TRBJ1-5	TGTGCCAGCAGTGCAGGGACGGTCGGTCAGCCCCAGCATTTT	CASSAGTVGQPQHF
few	-	14	TRBV18	TRBJ1-1	TGTGCCAGCTCCGGGGATTACAGGAACACTGAAGCTTTCTTT	CASSGDYRNTEAFF
-	-	11	TRBV12-3/TRBV12-4	TRBJ2-6	TGTGCCACGTCCGGGGCCAACGTCCTGACTTTC	CATSGANVLTF
many	-	14	TRBV29-1	TRBJ1-6	TGCAGCGTTACCGGGACGGGACCTAATTCACCCCTCCACTTT	CSVTGTGPNSPLHF
-	-	13	TRBV15	TRBJ2-5	TGTGCCACCAGCATGACAGTTAAAGAGACCCAGTACTTC	CATSMTVKETQYF
few	-	14	TRBV20-1	TRBJ1-1	TGCAGTGCTACCCCCACAGGGATGAACACTGAAGCTTTCTTT	CSATPTGMNTEAFF
many	-	15	TRBV10-3	TRBJ2-1	TGTGCCATCAGTGAGTCGGTGGGAGGTCTGAATGAGCAGTTCTTC	CAISESVGGLNEQFF
-	TRBD2	16	TRBV20-1	TRBJ2-5	TGCAGTGCTGACGGGACTAGCGGGGCGGAAGAAGAGACCCAGTACTTC	CSADGTSGAEEETQYF
few	-	15	TRBV3-1	TRBJ1-5	TGTGCCAGCAGCCAAGGACGACAGCCTTATCAGCCCCAGCATTTT	CASSQGRQPYQPQHF
few	-	13	TRBV5-1	TRBJ1-1	TGCGCCAGCAGCTTTAGGGTGGACACTGAAGCTTTCTTT	CASSFRVDTEAFF
few	-	16	TRBV14	TRBJ2-7	TGTGCCAGCAGCCTCTTAACGGGGCAGGGCTATGGGGAGCAGTACTTC	CASSLLTGQGYGEQYF
-	-	14	TRBV27	TRBJ1-2	TGTGCCAGCAGTTTCCGGTTTGACCGCTATGGCTACACCTTC	CASSFRFDRYGYTF